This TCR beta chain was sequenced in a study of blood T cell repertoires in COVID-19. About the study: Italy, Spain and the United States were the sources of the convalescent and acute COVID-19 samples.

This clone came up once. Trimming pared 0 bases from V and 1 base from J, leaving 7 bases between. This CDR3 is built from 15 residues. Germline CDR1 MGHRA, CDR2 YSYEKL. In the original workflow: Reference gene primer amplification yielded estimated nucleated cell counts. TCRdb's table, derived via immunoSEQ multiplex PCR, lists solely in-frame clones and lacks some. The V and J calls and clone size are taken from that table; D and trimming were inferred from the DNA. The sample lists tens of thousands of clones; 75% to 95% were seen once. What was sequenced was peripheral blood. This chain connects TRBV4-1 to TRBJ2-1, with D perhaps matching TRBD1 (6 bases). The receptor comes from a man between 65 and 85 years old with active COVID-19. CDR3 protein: CASSQEGGSYNEQFF. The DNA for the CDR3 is TGCGCCAGCAGCCAAGAAGGGGGTTCCTACAATGAGCAGTTCTTC.